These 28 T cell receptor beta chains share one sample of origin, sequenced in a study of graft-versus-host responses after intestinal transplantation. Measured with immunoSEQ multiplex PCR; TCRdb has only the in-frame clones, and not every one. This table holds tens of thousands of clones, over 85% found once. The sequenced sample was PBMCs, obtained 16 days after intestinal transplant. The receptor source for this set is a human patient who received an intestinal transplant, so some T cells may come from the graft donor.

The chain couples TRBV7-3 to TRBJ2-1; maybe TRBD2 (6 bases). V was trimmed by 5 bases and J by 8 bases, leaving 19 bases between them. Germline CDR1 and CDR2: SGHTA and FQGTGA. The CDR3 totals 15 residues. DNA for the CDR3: TGTGCCAGCAGCCCCAACGACCGGGAGTCTCATGAGCAGTTCTTC. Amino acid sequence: CASSPNDRESHEQFF. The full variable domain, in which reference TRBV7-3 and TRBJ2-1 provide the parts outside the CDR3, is GAGVSQTPSNKVTEKGKYVELRCDPISGHTALYWYRQSLGQGPEFLIYFQGTGAADDSGLPNDRFFAVRPEGSVSTLKIQRTERGDSAVYLCASSPNDRESHEQFFGPGTRLTVL.

The DNA for the CDR3 is TGTGCCAGCAGTTTTCTGCTACAGGGACCTGGTTATGGCTACACCTTC. It specifies CASSFLLQGPGYGYTF. The rearrangement joins TRBV28 to TRBJ1-2; TRBD1 is a possible D gene (6 bases). V was clipped by 3 bases and J by 5 bases, with 19 bases between them. Germline CDR1 reads MDHEN; CDR2 reads SYDVKM. The CDR3 has 16 residues.

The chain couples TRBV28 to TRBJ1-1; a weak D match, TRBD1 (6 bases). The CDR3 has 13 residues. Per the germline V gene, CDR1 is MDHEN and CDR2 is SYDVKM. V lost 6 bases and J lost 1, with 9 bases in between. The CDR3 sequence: CASRVTGNTEAFF. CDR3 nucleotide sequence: TGTGCCAGCAGGGTGACAGGGAACACTGAAGCTTTCTTT.

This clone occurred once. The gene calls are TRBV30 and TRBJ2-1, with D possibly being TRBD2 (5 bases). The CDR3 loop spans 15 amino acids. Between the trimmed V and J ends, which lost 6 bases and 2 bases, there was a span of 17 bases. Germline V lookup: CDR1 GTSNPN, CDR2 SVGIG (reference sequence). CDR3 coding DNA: TGTGCCTGCCTAGGAGGAGAGGGTCCCTACAATGAGCAGTTCTTC. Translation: CACLGGEGPYNEQFF.

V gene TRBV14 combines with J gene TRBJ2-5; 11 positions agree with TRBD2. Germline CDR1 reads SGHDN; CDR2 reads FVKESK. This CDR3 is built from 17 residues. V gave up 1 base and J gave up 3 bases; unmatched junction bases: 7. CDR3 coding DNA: TGTGCCAGCAGCCAAGGGGGACTAGCGGCCTATGAAGAGACCCAGTACTTC. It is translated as CASSQGGLAAYEETQYF.

The CDR3 bases are TGTGCCAGCAGGCTAGGGGATAGCACAGATACGCAGTATTTT. Translation gives CASRLGDSTDTQYF. This sequence joins TRBV9 and TRBJ2-3, with a tentative D call TRBD1 (5 bases). Germline loops: CDR1 SGDLS, CDR2 YYNGEE. The CDR3 spans 14 residues. V was trimmed by 5 bases and J by 0 bases, leaving 10 bases between them.

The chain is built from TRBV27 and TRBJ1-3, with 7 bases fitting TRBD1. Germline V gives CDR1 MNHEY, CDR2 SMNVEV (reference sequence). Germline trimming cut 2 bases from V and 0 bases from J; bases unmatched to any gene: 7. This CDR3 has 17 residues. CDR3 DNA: TGTGCCAGCAGTTTAGGGTTAGGGACAGACTCTGGAAACACCATATATTTT. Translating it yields CASSLGLGTDSGNTIYF.

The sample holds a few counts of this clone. Written as DNA, the CDR3 is TGCGCCAGCAGCCAAGATGGCGGGGGCGGGGCCGGGGAGCTGTTTTTT. Its protein product is CASSQDGGGGAGELFF. This chain uses TRBV4-1 with TRBJ2-2, with TRBD2 as a possible D gene (7 bases). The length of the CDR3 is 16 residues. Trimming cost V 0 bases and J 6 bases, with 14 bases left between them. CDR1 and CDR2 (germline): MGHRA, YSYEKL.

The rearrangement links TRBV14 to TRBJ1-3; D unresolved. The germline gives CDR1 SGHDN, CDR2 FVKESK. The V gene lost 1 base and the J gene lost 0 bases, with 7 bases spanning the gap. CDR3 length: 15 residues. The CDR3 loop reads CASSQGRSSGNTIYF. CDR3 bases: TGTGCCAGCAGCCAAGGACGGAGCTCTGGAAACACCATATATTTT.

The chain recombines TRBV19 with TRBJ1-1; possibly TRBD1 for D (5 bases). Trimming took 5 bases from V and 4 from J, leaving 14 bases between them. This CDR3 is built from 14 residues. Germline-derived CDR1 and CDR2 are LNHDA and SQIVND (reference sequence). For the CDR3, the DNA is TGTGCCAGTAGTTCTACAGGAACGGGCACTGAAGCTTTCTTT. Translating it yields CASSSTGTGTEAFF.

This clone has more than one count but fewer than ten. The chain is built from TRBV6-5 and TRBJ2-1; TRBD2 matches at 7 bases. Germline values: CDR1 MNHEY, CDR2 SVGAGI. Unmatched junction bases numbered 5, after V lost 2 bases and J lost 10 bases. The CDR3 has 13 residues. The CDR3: CASSYGAGEEQFF. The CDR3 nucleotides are TGTGCCAGCAGTTACGGGGCGGGAGAGGAGCAGTTCTTC.

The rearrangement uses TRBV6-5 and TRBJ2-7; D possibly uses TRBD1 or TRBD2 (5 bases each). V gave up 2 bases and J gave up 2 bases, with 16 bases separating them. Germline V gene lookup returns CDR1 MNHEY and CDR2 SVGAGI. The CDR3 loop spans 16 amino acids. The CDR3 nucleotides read TGTGCCAGCAGTTACGAGGGCAGGGCCCTCCCCTACGAGCAGTACTTC. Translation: CASSYEGRALPYEQYF.

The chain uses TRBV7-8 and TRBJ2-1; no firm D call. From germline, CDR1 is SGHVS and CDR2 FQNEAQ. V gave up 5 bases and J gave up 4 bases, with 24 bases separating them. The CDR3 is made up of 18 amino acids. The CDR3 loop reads CASSDTAGGPPHYNEQFF. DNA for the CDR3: TGTGCCAGCAGCGATACAGCCGGTGGCCCTCCTCATTACAATGAGCAGTTCTTC.

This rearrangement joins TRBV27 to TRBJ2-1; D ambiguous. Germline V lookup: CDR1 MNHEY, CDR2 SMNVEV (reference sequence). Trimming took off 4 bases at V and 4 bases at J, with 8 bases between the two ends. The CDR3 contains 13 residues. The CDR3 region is CASSYGFYNEQFF. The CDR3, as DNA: TGTGCCAGCAGTTACGGTTTTTACAATGAGCAGTTCTTC.

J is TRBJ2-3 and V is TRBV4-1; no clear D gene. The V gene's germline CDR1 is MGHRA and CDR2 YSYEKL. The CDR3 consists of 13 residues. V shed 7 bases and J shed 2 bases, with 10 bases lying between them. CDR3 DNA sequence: TGCGCCAGCAAAGAAAGAACCACAGATACGCAGTATTTT. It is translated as CASKERTTDTQYF.

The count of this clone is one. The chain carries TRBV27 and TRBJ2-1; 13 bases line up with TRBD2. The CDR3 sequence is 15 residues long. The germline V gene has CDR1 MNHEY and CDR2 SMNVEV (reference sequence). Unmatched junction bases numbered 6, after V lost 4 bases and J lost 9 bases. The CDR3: CASSSRTSGRPEQFF. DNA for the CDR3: TGTGCCAGCAGTTCGAGGACTAGCGGGAGACCTGAGCAGTTCTTC.

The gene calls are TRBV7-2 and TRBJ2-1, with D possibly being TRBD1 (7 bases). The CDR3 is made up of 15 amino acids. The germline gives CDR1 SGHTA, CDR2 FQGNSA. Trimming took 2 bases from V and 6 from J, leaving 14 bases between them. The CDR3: CASSLQGGAGNEQFF. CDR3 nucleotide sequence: TGTGCCAGCAGCTTACAGGGGGGCGCGGGCAATGAGCAGTTCTTC.

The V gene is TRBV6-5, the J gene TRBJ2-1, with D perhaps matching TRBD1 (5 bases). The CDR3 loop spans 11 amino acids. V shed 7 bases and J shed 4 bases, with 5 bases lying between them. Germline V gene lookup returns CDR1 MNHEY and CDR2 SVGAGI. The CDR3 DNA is TGTGCCAGCAACAGGTACAATGAGCAGTTCTTC. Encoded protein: CASNRYNEQFF.

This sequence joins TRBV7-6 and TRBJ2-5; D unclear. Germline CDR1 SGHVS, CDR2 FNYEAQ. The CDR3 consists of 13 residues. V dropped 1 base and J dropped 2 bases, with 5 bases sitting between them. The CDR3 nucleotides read TGTGCCAGCAGCTTAGGCGTACAAGAGACCCAGTACTTC. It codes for CASSLGVQETQYF.

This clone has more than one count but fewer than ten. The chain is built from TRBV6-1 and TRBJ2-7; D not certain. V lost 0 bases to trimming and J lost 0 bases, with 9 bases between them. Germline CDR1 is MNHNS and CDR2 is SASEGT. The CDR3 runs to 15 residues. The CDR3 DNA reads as TGTGCCAGCAGTGAAGCGGCAGACTTCTCCTACGAGCAGTACTTC. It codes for CASSEAADFSYEQYF.

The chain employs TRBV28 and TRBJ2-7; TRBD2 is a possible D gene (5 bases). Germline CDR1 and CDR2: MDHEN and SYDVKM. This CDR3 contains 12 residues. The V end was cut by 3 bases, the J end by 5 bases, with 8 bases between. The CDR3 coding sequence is TGTGCCAGCAGTTTGTCGGGGAACGAGCAGTACTTC. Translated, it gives CASSLSGNEQYF.

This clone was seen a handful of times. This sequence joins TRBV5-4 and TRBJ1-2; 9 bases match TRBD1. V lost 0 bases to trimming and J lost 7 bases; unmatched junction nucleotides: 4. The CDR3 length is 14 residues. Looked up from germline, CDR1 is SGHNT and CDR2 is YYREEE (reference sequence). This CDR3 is CASSLDRGRVGYTF. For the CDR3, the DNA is TGTGCCAGCAGCTTGGACAGGGGGCGCGTTGGCTACACCTTC.

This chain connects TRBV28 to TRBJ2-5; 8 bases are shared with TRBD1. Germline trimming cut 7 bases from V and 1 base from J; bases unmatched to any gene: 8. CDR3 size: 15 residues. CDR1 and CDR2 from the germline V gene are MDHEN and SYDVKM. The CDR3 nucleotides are TGTGCCAGCAATTCGCCGCAGGGGGCCCAAGAGACCCAGTACTTC. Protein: CASNSPQGAQETQYF.

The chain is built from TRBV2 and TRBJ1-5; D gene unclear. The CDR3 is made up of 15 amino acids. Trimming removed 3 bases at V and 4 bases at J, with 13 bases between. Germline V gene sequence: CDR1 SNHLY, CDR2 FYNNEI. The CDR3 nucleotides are TGTGCCAGCAGTGATTCTATTAACAGTAATCAGCCCCAGCATTTT. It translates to CASSDSINSNQPQHF.

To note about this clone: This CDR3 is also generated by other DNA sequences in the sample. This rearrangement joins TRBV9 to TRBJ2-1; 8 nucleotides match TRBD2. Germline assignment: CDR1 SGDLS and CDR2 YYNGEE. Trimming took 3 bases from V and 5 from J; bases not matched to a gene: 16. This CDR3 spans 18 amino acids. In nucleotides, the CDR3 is TGTGCCAGCAGCGCAAGGGGGGGGTTGGTAGCGGGGCACAATGAGCAGTTCTTC. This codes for CASSARGGLVAGHNEQFF.

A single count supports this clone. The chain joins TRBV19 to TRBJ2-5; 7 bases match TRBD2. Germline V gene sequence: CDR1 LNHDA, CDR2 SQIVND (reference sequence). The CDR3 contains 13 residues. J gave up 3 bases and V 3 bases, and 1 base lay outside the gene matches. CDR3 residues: CASSMGGKETQYF. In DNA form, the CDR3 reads TGTGCCAGTAGTATGGGAGGGAAAGAGACCCAGTACTTC.

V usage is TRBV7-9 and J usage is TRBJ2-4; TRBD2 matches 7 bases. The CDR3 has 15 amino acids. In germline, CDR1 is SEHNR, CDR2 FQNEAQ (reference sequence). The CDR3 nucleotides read TGTGCTACGGGAGAAGCGGGACTATCCAAAAACATTCAGTACTTC. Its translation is CATGEAGLSKNIQYF.

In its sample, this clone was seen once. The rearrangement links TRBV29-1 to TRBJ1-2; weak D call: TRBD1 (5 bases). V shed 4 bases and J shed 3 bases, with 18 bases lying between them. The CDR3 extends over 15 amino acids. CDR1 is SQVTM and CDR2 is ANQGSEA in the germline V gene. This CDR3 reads CSVGGGERPHYGYTF. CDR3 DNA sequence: TGCAGCGTTGGGGGAGGGGAACGACCGCACTATGGCTACACCTTC.